This TCR beta chain was retrieved from a study of OX40 agonist ivuxolimab in advanced cancers. Study summary: Patients in the trial were receiving intravenous ivuxolimab every 2 weeks, at doses of 0.01 to 10 mg/kg.

Measured with immunoSEQ multiplex PCR; TCRdb has only the in-frame clones, and not every one. The profile shows about 31,000 clones, more than 70% of them singletons. Germline CDR1 and CDR2: MDHEN and SYDVKM. The CDR3 sequence is 17 residues long. The ends were cut back, 8 bases at V and 4 bases at J, with 21 bases in the middle. The V call is TRBV28, the J call TRBJ1-6; weak D call: TRBD1 (6 bases). Source: CD4+ or CD8+ T cells sorted from blood, taken in a trial of the OX40 agonist ivuxolimab. The receptor was isolated from an adult with an advanced solid tumor such as melanoma, head and neck, liver or kidney cancer. The CDR3 loop is CASRGAVGYFYNSPLHF. CDR3 sequence (DNA): TGTGCCAGCCGGGGGGCAGTGGGATACTTTTATAATTCACCCCTCCACTTT.